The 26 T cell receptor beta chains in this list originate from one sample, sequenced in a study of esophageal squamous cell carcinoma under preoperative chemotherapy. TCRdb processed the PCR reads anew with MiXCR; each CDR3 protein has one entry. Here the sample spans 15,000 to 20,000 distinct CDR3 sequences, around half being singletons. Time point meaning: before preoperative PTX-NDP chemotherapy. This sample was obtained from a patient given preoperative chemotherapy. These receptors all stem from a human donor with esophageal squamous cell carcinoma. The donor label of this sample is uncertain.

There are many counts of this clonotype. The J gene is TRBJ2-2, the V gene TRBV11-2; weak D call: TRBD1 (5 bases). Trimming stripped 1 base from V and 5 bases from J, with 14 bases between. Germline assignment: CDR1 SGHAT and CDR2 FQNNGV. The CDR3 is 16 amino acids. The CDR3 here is CASSLGVQGRTGELFF. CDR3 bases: TGTGCCAGCAGCTTAGGGGTCCAGGGAAGGACCGGGGAGCTGTTTTTT.

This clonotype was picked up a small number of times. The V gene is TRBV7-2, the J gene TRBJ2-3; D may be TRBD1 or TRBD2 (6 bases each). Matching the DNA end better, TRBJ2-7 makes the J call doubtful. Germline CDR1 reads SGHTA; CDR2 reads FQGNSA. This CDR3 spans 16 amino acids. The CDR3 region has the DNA TGTGCCAGCAGCGCACGGGGGCTGGGGGCCACAGATATGCAGTACTTC. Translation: CASSARGLGATDMQYF.

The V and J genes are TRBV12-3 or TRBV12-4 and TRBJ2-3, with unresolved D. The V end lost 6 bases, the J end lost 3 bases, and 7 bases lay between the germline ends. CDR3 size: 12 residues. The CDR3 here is CASSPSTDTQYF. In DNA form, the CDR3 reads TGTGCCAGCAGCCCGTCTACAGATACGCAGTATTTT.

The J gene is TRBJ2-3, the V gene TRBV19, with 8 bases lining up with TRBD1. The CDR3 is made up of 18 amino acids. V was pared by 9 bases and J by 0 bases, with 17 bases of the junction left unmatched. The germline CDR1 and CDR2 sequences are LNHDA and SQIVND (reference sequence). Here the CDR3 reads CASGSGQGSTPSTDTQYF. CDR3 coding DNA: TGTGCCAGCGGGTCAGGACAGGGTTCGACTCCTAGCACAGATACGCAGTATTTT.

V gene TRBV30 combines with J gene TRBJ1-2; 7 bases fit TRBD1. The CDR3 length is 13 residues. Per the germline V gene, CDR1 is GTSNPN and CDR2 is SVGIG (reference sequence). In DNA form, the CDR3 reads TGTGGGCAGGGGGTCGGCCTAAGCTATGGCTACACCTTC. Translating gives CGQGVGLSYGYTF.

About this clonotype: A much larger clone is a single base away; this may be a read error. The CDR3 sequence: CASSLLPGLVYEQFF. DNA for the CDR3: TGTGCCAGCAGCTTACTTCCGGGACTAGTCTACGAGCAGTTCTTC. The chain links TRBV7-2 to TRBJ2-1; 8 nucleotides match TRBD2. The CDR3 length is 15 residues. The germline V gene encodes CDR1 SGHTA and CDR2 FQGNSA. Unmatched junction bases numbered 10, after V lost 2 bases and J lost 10 bases.

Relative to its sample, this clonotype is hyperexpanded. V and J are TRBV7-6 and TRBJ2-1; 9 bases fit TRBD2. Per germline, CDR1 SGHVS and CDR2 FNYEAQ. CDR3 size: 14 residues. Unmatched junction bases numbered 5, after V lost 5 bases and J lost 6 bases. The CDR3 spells CASSRLAVGNEQFF. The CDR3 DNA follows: TGTGCCAGCAGCAGACTAGCGGTGGGCAATGAGCAGTTCTTC.

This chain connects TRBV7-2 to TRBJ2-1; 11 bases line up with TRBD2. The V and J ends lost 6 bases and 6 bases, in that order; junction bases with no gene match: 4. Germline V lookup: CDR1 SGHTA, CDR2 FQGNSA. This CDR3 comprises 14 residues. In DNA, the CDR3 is TGTGCCAGCAGTTTTACTAGCGGGAGCAATGAGCAGTTCTTC. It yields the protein CASSFTSGSNEQFF.

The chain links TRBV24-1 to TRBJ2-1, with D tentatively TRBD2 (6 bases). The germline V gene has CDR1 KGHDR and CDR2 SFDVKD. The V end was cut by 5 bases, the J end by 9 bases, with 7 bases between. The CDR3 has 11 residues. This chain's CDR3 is CATSGLGEQFF. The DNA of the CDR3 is TGTGCCACCAGTGGACTAGGTGAGCAGTTCTTC.

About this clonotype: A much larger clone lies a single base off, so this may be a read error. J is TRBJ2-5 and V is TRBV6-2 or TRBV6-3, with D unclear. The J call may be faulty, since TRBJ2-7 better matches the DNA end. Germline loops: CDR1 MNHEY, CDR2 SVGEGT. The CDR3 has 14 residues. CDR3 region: CASTYRPSTYEQYF. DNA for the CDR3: TGTGCCAGCACCTATCGGCCTTCTACCTACGAGCAGTACTTC.

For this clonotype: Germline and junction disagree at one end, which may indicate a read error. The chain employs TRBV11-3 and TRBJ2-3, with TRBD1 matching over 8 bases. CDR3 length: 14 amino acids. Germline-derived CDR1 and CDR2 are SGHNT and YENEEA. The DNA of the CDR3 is TGTCCCAGCAGGGGGCCCCCCGCCACAGACACGCAGTATTTT. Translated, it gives CPSRGPPATDTQYF. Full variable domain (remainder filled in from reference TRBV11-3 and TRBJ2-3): EAGVVQSPRYKIIEKKQPVAFWCNPISGHNTLYWYLQNLGQGPELLIRYENEEAVDDSQLPKDRFSAERLKGVDSTLKIQPAELGDSAVYLCPSRGPPATDTQYFGPGTRLTVL.

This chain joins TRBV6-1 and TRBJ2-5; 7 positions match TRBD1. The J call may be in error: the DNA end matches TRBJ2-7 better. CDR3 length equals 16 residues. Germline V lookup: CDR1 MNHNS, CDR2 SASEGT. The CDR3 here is CASSFLPGQNSYEQYF. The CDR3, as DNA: TGTGCCAGCAGCTTCCTTCCGGGACAGAACTCCTACGAGCAGTACTTC.

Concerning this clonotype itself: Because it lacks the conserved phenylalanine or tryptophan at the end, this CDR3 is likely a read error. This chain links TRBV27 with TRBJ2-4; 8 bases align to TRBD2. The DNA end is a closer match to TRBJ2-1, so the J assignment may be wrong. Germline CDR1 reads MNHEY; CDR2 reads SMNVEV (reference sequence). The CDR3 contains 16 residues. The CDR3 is CASSLSSGRIYNEQFL. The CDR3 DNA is TGTGCCAGCAGTTTATCAAGCGGGAGAATCTACAATGAGCAGTTCTTG.

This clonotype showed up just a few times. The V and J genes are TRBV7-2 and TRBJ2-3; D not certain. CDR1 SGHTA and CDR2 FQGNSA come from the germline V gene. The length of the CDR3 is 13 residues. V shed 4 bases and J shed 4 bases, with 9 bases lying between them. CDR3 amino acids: CASSSPNADTQYF. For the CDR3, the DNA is TGTGCCAGCAGCTCCCCAAATGCAGATACGCAGTATTTT.

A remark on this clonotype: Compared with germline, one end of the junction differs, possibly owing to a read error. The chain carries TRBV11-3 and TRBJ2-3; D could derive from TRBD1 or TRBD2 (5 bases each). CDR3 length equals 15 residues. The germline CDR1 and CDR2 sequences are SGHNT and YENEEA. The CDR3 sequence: CARGLHGMRDDEQYF. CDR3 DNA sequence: TGTGCCAGGGGCTTACATGGTATGAGGGACGATGAGCAGTACTTT. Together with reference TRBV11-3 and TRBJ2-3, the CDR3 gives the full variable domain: EAGVVQSPRYKIIEKKQPVAFWCNPISGHNTLYWYLQNLGQGPELLIRYENEEAVDDSQLPKDRFSAERLKGVDSTLKIQPAELGDSAVYLCARGLHGMRDDEQYFGPGTRLTVL.

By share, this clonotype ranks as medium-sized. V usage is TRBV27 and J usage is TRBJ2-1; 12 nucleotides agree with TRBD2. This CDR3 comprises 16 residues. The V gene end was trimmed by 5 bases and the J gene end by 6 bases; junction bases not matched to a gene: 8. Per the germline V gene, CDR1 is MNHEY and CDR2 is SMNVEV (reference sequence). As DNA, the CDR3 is TGTGCCAGCAGTCCAGGATGGACTAGCGGGATCAATGAGCAGTTCTTC. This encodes CASSPGWTSGINEQFF.

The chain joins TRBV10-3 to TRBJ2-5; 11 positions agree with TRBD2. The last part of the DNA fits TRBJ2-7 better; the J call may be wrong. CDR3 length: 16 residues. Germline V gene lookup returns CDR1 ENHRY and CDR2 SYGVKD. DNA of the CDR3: TGTGCCATCAGGCCCCTCTGGACTAGCGGGCGCTACGAGCAGTACTTC. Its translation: CAIRPLWTSGRYEQYF.

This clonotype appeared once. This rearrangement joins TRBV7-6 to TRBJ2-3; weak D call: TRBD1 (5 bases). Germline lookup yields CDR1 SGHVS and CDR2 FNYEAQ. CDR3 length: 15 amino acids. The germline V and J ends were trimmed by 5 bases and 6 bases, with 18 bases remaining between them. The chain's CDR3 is CASSPGSGARDTQYF. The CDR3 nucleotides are TGTGCCAGCAGCCCCGGGTCTGGGGCTCGGGATACGCAGTATTTT.

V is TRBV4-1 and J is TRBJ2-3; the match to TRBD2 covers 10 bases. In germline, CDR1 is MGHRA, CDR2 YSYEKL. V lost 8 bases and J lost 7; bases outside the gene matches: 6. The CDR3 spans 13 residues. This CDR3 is CASREGLANTQYF. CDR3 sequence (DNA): TGCGCCAGCCGGGAGGGACTAGCGAATACGCAGTATTTT.

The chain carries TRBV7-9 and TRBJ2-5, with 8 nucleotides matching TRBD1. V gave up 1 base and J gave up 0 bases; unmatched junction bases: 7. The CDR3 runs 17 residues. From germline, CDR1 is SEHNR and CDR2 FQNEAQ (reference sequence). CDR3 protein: CASSLGTGTQYQETQYF. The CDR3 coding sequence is TGTGCCAGCAGCTTAGGGACAGGGACTCAGTACCAAGAGACCCAGTACTTC.

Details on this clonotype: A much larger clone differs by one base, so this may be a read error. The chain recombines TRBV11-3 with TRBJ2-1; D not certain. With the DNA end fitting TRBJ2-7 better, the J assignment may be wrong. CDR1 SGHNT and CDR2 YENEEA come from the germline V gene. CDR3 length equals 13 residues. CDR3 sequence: CASSLPAINEQYF. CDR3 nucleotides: TGTGCCAGCAGCCTACCGGCGATCAATGAGCAGTACTTC.

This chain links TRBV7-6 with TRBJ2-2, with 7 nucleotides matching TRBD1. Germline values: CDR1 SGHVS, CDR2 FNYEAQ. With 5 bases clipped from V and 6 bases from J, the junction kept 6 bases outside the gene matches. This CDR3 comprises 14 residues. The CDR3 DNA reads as TGTGCCAGCAGCGAACTTCAGGGGGCCGGGGAGCTGTTTTTT. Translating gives CASSELQGAGELFF.

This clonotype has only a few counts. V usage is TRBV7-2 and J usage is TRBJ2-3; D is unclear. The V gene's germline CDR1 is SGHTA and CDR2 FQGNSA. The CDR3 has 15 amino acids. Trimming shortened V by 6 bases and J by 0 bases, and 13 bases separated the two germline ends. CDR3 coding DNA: TGTGCCAGCAGGAAGCGTAGAGATAGCACAGATACGCAGTATTTT. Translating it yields CASRKRRDSTDTQYF.

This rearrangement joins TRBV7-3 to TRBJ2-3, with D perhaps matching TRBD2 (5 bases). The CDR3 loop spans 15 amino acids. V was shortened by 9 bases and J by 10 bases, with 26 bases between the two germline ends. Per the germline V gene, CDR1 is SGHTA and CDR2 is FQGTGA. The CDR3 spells CARGPQEESTEAQYF. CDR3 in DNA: TGTGCCAGGGGCCCCCAGGAGGAGAGCACAGAGGCGCAGTATTTT.

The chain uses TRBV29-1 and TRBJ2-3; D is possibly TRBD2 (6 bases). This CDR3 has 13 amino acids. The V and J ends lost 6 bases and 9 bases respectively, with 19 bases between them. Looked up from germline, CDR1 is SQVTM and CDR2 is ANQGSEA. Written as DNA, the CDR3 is TGCAGCGTAGGGCTTGCCGAGAGCGGGACGCAGTATTTT. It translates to CSVGLAESGTQYF.

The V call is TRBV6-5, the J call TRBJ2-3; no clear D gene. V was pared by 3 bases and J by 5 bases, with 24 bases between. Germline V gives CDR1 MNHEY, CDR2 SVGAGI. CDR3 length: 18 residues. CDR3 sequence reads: CASSYKTGVSPLIDTQYF. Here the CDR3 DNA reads TGTGCCAGCAGTTATAAGACCGGCGTCTCCCCTTTAATAGATACGCAGTATTTT.